What follows is one TCR beta chain and its context. The data were taken from a study of blood T cell repertoires in COVID-19. At the level of the study: Samples came from the United States, Italy and Spain, spanning acute and convalescent COVID-19. PBMCs, B-cell-depleted T cells, or T cells were the source of the cDNA or gDNA that made up the material.

Participants came from 20 to 25 US areas, aged about 18 to 90 years. Participant-reported clinical history was the basis for cohort assignment. CDR3 length equals 17 residues. Germline assignment: CDR1 SGHTA and CDR2 FQGNSA. V shed 5 bases and J shed 4 bases, with 24 bases lying between them. Assay: immunoSEQ multiplex PCR; the TCRdb copy retains only in-frame clones and omits some. The data contain around 130,000 clones, 75% to 90% of them singletons. Material for sequencing was PBMCs or T cells enriched from blood (not recorded which). The origin of this receptor is a man aged 25 to 40 who had recovered from COVID-19. This sequence joins TRBV7-2 and TRBJ2-7; D not resolved. Here the CDR3 DNA reads TGTGCCAGCAGCCAGACCCCTCGCGCCGGAGATTTTTACGAGCAGTACTTC. Translating gives CASSQTPRAGDFYEQYF.